Reported below is one TCR beta chain. The source of the sample is a study of T cells in Graves' hyperthyroidism and ophthalmopathy. Inclusion characteristics of ophthalmopathy patients comprised a Clinical Activity Score of at least 3, a NOSPECS grade of at least 4, and duration under 3 months. Those patients with uncontrolled infection, other autoimmune disease, pregnancy or lactation were excluded. Each diagnosis drew on symptoms, thyroxine, TRAb, thyroid ultrasound and orbital computed tomography findings. The CDR3 regions of TCR beta were amplified from RNA transcripts. The HTBI set primed first-round TCR CDR3 RT-PCR. TCRdb redid the calling of the multiplex PCR reads with MiXCR, one entry per CDR3 protein. This table holds over 250,000 distinct CDR3 sequences, over 15% found once. Germline V CDR1 and CDR2: ENHRY, SYGVKD. The CDR3 has 13 amino acids. The germline V and J ends were trimmed by 6 bases and 6 bases, with 11 bases remaining between them.

The TCR originated in a woman aged 55-70 years with Graves' ophthalmopathy. The chain employs TRBV10-3 and TRBJ2-2; D remains ambiguous. Sequencing was carried out using blood. Here the CDR3 reads CAISPRSSGELFF. The CDR3 nucleotides are TGTGCCATCAGCCCACGTAGTTCCGGGGAGCTGTTTTTT.